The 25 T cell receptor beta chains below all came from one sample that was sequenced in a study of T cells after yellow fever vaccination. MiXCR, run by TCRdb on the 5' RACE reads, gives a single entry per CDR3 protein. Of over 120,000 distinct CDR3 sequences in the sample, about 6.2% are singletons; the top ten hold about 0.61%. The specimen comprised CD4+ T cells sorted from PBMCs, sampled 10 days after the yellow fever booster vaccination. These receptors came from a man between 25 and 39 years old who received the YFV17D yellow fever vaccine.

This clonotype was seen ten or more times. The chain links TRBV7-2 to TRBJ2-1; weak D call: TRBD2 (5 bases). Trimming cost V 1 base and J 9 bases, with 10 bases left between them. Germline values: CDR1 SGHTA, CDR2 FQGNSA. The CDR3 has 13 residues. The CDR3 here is CASSLEAEGEQFF. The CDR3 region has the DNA TGTGCCAGCAGCTTAGAAGCTGAGGGTGAGCAGTTCTTC.

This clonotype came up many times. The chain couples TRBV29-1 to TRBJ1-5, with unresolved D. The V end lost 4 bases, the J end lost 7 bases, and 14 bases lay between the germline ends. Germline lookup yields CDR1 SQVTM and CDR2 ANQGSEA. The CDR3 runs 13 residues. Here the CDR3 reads CSVVDWPGQPQHF. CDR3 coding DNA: TGCAGCGTTGTAGATTGGCCCGGACAGCCCCAGCATTTT.

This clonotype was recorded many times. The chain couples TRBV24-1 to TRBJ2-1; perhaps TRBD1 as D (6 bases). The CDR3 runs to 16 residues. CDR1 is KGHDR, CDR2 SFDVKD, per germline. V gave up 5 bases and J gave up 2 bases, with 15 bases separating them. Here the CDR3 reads CATSGPGQNTYNEQFF. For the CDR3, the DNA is TGTGCCACCAGTGGTCCCGGACAGAACACCTACAATGAGCAGTTCTTC.

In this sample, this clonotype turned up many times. This CDR3 reads CASSLGGIAEAFF. CDR3 sequence (DNA): TGTGCCAGCAGCTTGGGGGGAATAGCTGAAGCTTTCTTT. V gene TRBV11-3 combines with J gene TRBJ1-1; TRBD1 might be the D (5 bases). This CDR3 contains 13 residues. V lost 3 bases and J lost 6, with 11 bases in between. Per germline, CDR1 SGHNT and CDR2 YENEEA.

CDR3 coding DNA: TGCAGTGCTACACGGGGGTCAGGGGAGACCCAGTACTTC. It codes for CSATRGSGETQYF. The chain has TRBV20-1 and TRBJ2-5; weak D call: TRBD2 (6 bases). Germline V gene sequence: CDR1 DFQATT, CDR2 SNEGSKA (reference sequence). Trimming stripped 4 bases from V and 5 bases from J, with 14 bases between. The CDR3 contains 13 residues.

The CDR3 region has the DNA TGTGCCAGCAGCCAAGTAGGCGGGAGTACCGGGGAGCTGTTTTTT. Protein: CASSQVGGSTGELFF. V is TRBV3-1 and J is TRBJ2-2; TRBD2 aligns across 7 bases. The germline V gene encodes CDR1 LGHDT and CDR2 YNNKEL (reference sequence). Trimming removed 1 base from V and 5 bases from J; junction bases left unmatched: 4. The CDR3 consists of 15 residues. Looking up the rest from reference TRBV3-1 and TRBJ2-2 gives the full variable domain: DTAVSQTPKYLVTQMGNDKSIKCEQNLGHDTMYWYKQDSKKFLKIMFSYNNKELIINETVPNRFSPKSPDKAHLNLHINSLELGDSAVYFCASSQVGGSTGELFFGEGSRLTVL.

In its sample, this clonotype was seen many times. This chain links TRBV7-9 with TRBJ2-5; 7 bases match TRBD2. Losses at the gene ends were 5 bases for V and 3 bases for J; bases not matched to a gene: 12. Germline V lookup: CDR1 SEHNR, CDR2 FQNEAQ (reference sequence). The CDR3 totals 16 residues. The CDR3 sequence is CASSGQGGVSKETQYF. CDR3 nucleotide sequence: TGTGCCAGCAGCGGTCAGGGAGGGGTGAGCAAAGAGACCCAGTACTTC. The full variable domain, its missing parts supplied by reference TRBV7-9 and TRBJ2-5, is DTGVSQNPRHKITKRGQNVTFRCDPISEHNRLYWYRQTLGQGPEFLTYFQNEAQLEKSRLLSDRFSAERPKGSFSTLEIQRTEQGDSAMYLCASSGQGGVSKETQYFGPGTRLLVL.

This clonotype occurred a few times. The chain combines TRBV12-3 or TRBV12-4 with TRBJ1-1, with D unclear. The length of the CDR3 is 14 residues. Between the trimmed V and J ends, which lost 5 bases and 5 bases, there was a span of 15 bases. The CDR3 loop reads CASSVRIELTEAFF. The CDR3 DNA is TGTGCCAGCAGTGTACGCATTGAACTTACTGAAGCTTTCTTT.

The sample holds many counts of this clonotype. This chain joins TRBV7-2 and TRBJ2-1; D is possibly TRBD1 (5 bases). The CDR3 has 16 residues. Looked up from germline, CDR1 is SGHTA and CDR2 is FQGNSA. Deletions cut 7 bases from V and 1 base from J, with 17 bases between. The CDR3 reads CASTEKRTRSYNEQFF. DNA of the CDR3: TGTGCCAGCACGGAAAAGAGGACAAGATCCTACAATGAGCAGTTCTTC.

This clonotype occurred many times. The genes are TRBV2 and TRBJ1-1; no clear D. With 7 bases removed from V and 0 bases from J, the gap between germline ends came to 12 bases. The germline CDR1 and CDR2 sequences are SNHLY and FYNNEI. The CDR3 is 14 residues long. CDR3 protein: CASIGSHMNTEAFF. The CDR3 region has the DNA TGTGCCAGCATCGGGAGCCACATGAACACTGAAGCTTTCTTT.

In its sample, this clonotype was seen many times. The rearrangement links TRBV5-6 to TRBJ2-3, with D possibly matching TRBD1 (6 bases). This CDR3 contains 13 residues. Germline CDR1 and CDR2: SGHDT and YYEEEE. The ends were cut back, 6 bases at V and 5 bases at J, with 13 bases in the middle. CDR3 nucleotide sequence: TGTGCCAGCAACCCTAACAGGGAAGATACGCAGTATTTT. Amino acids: CASNPNREDTQYF.

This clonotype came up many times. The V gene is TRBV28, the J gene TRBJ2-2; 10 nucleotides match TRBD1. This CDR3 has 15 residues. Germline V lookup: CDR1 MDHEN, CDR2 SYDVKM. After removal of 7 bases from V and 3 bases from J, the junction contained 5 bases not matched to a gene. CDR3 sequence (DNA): TGTGCCAGCATTGCGGGACAGGGGTACACCGGGGAGCTGTTTTTT. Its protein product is CASIAGQGYTGELFF.

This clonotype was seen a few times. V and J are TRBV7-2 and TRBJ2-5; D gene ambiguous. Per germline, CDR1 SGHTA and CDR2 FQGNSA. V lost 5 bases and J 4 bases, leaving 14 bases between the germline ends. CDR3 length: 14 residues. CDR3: CASSRAAVGETQYF. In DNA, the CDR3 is TGTGCCAGCAGCCGGGCGGCGGTGGGAGAGACCCAGTACTTC.

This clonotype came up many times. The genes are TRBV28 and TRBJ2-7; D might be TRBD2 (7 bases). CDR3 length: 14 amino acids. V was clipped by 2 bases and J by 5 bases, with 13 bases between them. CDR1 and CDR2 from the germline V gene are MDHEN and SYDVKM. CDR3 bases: TGTGCCAGCAGTTTAGGGGGGGCGCGCGACGAGCAGTACTTC. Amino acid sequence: CASSLGGARDEQYF. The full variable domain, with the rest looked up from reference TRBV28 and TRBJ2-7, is DVKVTQSSRYLVKRTGEKVFLECVQDMDHENMFWYRQDPGLGLRLIYFSYDVKMKEKGDIPEGYSVSREKKERFSLILESASTNQTSMYLCASSLGGARDEQYFGPGTRLTVT.

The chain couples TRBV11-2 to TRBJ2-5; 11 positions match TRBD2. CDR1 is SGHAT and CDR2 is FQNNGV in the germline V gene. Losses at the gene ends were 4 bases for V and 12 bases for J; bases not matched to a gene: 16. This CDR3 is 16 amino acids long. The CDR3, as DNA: TGTGCCAGCAGCTCGGGAGGGGGACTAGCGGCAGCGGGGGAGTACTTC. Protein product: CASSSGGGLAAAGEYF.

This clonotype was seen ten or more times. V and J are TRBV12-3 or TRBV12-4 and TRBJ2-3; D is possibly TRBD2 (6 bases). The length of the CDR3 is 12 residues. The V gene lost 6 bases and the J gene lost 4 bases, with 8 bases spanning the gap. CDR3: CASSWRADTQYF. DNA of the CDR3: TGTGCCAGCAGCTGGAGGGCAGATACGCAGTATTTT.

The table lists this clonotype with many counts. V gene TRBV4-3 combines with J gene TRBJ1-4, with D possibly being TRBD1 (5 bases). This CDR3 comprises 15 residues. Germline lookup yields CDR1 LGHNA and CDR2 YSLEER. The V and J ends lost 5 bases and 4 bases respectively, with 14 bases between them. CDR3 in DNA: TGCGCCAGCAGCGCCCTGGACATGAGTAATGAAAAACTGTTTTTT. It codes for CASSALDMSNEKLFF.

In DNA form, the CDR3 reads TGCGCCAGCAGCTTGGTGGCAGGGGAAGAGACCCAGTACTTC. The encoded protein is CASSLVAGEETQYF. The chain links TRBV5-1 to TRBJ2-5, with D maybe TRBD1 (6 bases). CDR1 SGHRS and CDR2 YFSETQ come from the germline V gene. The CDR3 contains 14 residues. V lost 0 bases to trimming and J lost 3 bases, with 9 bases between them.

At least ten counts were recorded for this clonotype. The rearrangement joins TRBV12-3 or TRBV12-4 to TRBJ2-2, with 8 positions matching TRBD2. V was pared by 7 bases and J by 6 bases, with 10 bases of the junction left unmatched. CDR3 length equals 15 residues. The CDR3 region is CASTRAGVVAGELFF. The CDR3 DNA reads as TGTGCCAGCACCCGAGCGGGAGTCGTCGCCGGGGAGCTGTTTTTT.

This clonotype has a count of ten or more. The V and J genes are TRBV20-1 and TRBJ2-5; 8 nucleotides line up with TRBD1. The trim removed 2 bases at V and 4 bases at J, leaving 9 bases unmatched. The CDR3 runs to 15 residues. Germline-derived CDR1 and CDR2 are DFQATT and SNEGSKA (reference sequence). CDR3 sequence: CSARPNGQGRETQYF. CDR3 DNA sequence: TGCAGTGCTAGACCAAATGGACAGGGCCGAGAGACCCAGTACTTC.

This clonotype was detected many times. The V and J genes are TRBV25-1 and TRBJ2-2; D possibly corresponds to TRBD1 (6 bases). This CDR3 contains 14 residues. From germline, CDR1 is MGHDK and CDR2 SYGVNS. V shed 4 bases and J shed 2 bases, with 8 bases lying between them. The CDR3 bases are TGTGCCAGCAGTGTGGGACAAAACACCGGGGAGCTGTTTTTT. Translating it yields CASSVGQNTGELFF.

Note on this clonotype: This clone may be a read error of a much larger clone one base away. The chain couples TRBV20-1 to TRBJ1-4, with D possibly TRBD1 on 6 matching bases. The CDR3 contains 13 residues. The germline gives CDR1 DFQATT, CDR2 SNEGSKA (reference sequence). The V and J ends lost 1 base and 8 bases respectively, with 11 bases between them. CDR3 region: CSARGETGEKLFF. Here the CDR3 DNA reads TGCAGTGCTAGAGGTGAGACAGGCGAAAAACTGTTTTTT.

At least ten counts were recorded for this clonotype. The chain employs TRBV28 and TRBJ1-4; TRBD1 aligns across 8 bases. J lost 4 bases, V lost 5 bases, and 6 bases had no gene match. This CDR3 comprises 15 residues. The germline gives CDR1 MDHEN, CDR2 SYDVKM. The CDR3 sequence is CASSQGTGYNEKLFF. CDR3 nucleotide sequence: TGTGCCAGCAGTCAGGGGACAGGCTATAATGAAAAACTGTTTTTT.

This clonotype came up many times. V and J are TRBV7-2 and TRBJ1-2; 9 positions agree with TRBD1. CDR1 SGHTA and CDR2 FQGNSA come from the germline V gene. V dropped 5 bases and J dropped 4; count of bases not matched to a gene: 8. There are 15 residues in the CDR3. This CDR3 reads CASSEWGQGFYGYTF. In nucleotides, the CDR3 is TGTGCCAGCAGCGAATGGGGACAGGGATTCTATGGCTACACCTTC. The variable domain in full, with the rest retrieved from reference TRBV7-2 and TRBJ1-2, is GAGVSQSPSNKVTEKGKDVELRCDPISGHTALYWYRQSLGQGLEFLIYFQGNSAPDKSGLPSDRFSAERTGGSVSTLTIQRTQQEDSAVYLCASSEWGQGFYGYTFGSGTRLTVV.

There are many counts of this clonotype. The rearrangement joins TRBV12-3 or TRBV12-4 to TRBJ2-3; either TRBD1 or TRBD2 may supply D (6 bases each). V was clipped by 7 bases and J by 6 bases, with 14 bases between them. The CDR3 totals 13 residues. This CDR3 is CASNWGAHDTQYF. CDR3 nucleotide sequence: TGTGCCAGCAACTGGGGGGCACATGATACGCAGTATTTT.